Listed below are T cell receptor beta chains from one sample, sequenced in a study of blood T cell repertoires in COVID-19. The assay was immunoSEQ multiplex PCR, and TCRdb's table has in-frame clones only and misses some. The sample shows 110,000 to 150,000 clones, approximately 81% of them seen only once. Sequenced material: peripheral blood. The receptor set was obtained from a human donor in a cohort sampled during active COVID-19. Each CDR3 is given with its conserved first and last residue. Fields, in order: D gene, V gene, clone size, CDR3 protein. The D gene is left open where the match is weak. Size is stated for part of the rows, as once, few or many counts, or as a class when the clone is expanded.

d_gene: .; v_gene: TRBV7-2; abundance: .; CDR3aa: CASSSSYEKQPQHF
d_gene: .; v_gene: TRBV6-5; abundance: once; CDR3aa: CASRADYGPTYEQYF
d_gene: .; v_gene: TRBV4-3; abundance: .; CDR3aa: CASSSPRSGANVLTF
d_gene: .; v_gene: TRBV7-2; abundance: few; CDR3aa: CASSLGPGHPGNQPQHF
d_gene: TRBD1; v_gene: TRBV5-6; abundance: .; CDR3aa: CASISSGTGWDEQFF
d_gene: TRBD2; v_gene: TRBV9; abundance: .; CDR3aa: CASSVGGGPAGGKETQYF
d_gene: .; v_gene: TRBV7-6; abundance: .; CDR3aa: CASSLAAGRQETQYF
d_gene: TRBD1; v_gene: TRBV19; abundance: .; CDR3aa: CASRIGQGAFGELFF
d_gene: .; v_gene: TRBV5-1; abundance: .; CDR3aa: CASSLLAVGQGEQYF
d_gene: .; v_gene: TRBV5-8; abundance: .; CDR3aa: CASSLLGVMRETQYF
d_gene: .; v_gene: TRBV7-2; abundance: .; CDR3aa: CASSTLEVGSDEQFF
d_gene: TRBD1; v_gene: TRBV9; abundance: .; CDR3aa: CASSVGDRVYEQYF
d_gene: TRBD1; v_gene: TRBV7-2; abundance: .; CDR3aa: CASSQKIGGQGYEQYF
d_gene: TRBD2; v_gene: TRBV10-1; abundance: .; CDR3aa: CASSEGIGGTGGSTDTQYF
d_gene: .; v_gene: TRBV27; abundance: .; CDR3aa: CASSRGDYGYTF
d_gene: .; v_gene: TRBV10-1; abundance: .; CDR3aa: CASSERSNYEQYF
d_gene: TRBD1; v_gene: TRBV6-5; abundance: .; CDR3aa: CASRTTGGSEKLFF
d_gene: .; v_gene: TRBV2; abundance: .; CDR3aa: CASRIEQADNGELFF
d_gene: TRBD1; v_gene: TRBV25-1; abundance: .; CDR3aa: CASSARQGNYGYTF
d_gene: .; v_gene: TRBV15; abundance: .; CDR3aa: CATSRDRGNEKLFF
d_gene: TRBD2; v_gene: TRBV6-5; abundance: .; CDR3aa: CASSYGTSGRHNEQFF
d_gene: .; v_gene: TRBV27; abundance: .; CDR3aa: CASSTLGAYEQYF
d_gene: .; v_gene: TRBV5-6; abundance: .; CDR3aa: CASSLRARARHTF
d_gene: .; v_gene: TRBV10-3; abundance: once; CDR3aa: CAISESEVGANYEQYF
d_gene: .; v_gene: TRBV29-1; abundance: .; CDR3aa: CSVAAGPMNTEAFF
d_gene: .; v_gene: TRBV21-1; abundance: .; CDR3aa: CASSKAAYYGYTF
d_gene: .; v_gene: TRBV5-1; abundance: .; CDR3aa: CASSLVSGAYEQYF
d_gene: .; v_gene: TRBV4-1; abundance: .; CDR3aa: CASSQELLGQRF
d_gene: TRBD2; v_gene: TRBV20-1; abundance: .; CDR3aa: CSASGGTSGSGGYNEQFF
d_gene: TRBD1; v_gene: TRBV10-3; abundance: .; CDR3aa: CAIRARTGEGSYEQYF
d_gene: .; v_gene: TRBV6-1; abundance: .; CDR3aa: CASSELFQSPGLSLPYEQYF
d_gene: .; v_gene: TRBV4-1; abundance: .; CDR3aa: CASSQGGEAEAFF
d_gene: TRBD1; v_gene: TRBV7-9; abundance: .; CDR3aa: CASSLVGTGAYEQYF
d_gene: .; v_gene: TRBV10-3; abundance: .; CDR3aa: CAISEGQPSADTQYF
d_gene: .; v_gene: TRBV6-6; abundance: .; CDR3aa: CASKRGGPRETQYF
d_gene: TRBD1; v_gene: TRBV19; abundance: .; CDR3aa: CASSYVTGGRMNTEAFF
d_gene: TRBD2; v_gene: TRBV6-2/TRBV6-3; abundance: .; CDR3aa: CASSPESRLAGRTDTQYF
d_gene: .; v_gene: TRBV9; abundance: .; CDR3aa: CASTGKSTDTQYF
d_gene: TRBD2; v_gene: TRBV7-2; abundance: .; CDR3aa: CASGRGGLASGHQETQYF
d_gene: .; v_gene: TRBV5-1; abundance: .; CDR3aa: CASSLDPGPPGETQYF
d_gene: .; v_gene: TRBV15; abundance: once; CDR3aa: CATSRDRSKATDTQYF
d_gene: TRBD1; v_gene: TRBV9; abundance: .; CDR3aa: CASTSGTGIYTEAFF
d_gene: .; v_gene: TRBV11-2; abundance: .; CDR3aa: CASSPPYYDSYEQYF
d_gene: TRBD2; v_gene: TRBV29-1; abundance: .; CDR3aa: CSVEGRGLASAGELFF
d_gene: .; v_gene: TRBV7-8; abundance: .; CDR3aa: CASRLTSQGVAGEQYF
d_gene: .; v_gene: TRBV28; abundance: .; CDR3aa: CASLLGSTTDTQYF
d_gene: TRBD2; v_gene: TRBV10-3; abundance: .; CDR3aa: CAISEFQREGPSYEQYF
d_gene: .; v_gene: TRBV6-6; abundance: .; CDR3aa: CASSYVGGEGAYEQYF
d_gene: TRBD1; v_gene: TRBV28; abundance: once; CDR3aa: CASGMRQGRVEQYF
d_gene: TRBD2; v_gene: TRBV4-2; abundance: .; CDR3aa: CASSLLLAGRYEQYF
d_gene: TRBD1; v_gene: TRBV7-2; abundance: .; CDR3aa: CASSAQGFTGYGYTF